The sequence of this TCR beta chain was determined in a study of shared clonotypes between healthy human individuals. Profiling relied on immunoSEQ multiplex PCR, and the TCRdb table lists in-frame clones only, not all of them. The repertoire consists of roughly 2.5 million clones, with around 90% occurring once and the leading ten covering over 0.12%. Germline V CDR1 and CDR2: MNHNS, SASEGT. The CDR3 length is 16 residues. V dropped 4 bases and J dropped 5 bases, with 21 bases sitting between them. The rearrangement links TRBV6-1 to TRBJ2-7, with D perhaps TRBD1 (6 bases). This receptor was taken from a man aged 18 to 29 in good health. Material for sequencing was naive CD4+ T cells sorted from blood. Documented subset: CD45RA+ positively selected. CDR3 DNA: TGTGCCAGCAGTGGTGCTAGGACAGCTTCAGTGAACGAGCAGTACTTC. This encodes CASSGARTASVNEQYF.